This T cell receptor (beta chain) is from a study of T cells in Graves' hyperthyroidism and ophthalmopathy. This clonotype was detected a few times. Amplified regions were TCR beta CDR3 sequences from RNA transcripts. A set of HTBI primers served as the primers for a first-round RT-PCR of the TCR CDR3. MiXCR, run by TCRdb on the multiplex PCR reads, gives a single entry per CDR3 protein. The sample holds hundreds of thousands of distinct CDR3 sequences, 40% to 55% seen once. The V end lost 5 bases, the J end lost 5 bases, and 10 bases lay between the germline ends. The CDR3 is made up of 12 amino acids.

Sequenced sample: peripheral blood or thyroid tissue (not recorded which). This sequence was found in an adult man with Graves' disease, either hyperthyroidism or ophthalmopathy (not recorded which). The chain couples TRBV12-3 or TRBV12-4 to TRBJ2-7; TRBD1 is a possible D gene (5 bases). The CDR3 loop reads CASSRGRDEQYF. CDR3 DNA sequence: TGTGCCAGCAGTAGAGGCAGGGACGAGCAGTACTTC.